A single sample gave rise to the 12 T cell receptor beta chains below, sequenced in a study of shared clonotypes between healthy human individuals. The protocol was immunoSEQ multiplex PCR, while the TCRdb copy is restricted to in-frame clones and leaves out a portion. The repertoire holds fewer than 1.4 million clones, with around 78% as singletons. Material: memory CD4+ T cells from PBMCs. The sample's subset: CD45RA-negative fraction. These receptors were taken from a man aged 18 to 29 in good health. Some clones in this sample may be carry-over from other donors' samples.

The chain combines TRBV5-1 with TRBJ1-1, with D uncertain. This CDR3 contains 16 residues. V was trimmed by 4 bases and J by 0 bases, leaving 16 bases between them. The germline CDR1 and CDR2 sequences are SGHRS and YFSETQ. The CDR3 nucleotides read TGCGCCAGCAGCCGCGAGCAGTATTCCATGAACACTGAAGCTTTCTTT. It specifies CASSREQYSMNTEAFF.

V and J are TRBV11-2 and TRBJ2-2; D unresolved. V was clipped by 5 bases and J by 2 bases, with 3 bases between them. CDR1 is SGHAT, CDR2 FQNNGV, per germline. The CDR3 is made up of 12 amino acids. The CDR3 protein is CASSRNTGELFF. For the CDR3, the DNA is TGTGCCAGCAGCCGTAACACCGGGGAGCTGTTTTTT.

This chain connects TRBV5-1 to TRBJ2-7; D call uncertain. The V end lost 3 bases, the J end lost 2 bases, and 6 bases lay between the germline ends. This CDR3 has 12 residues. Germline CDR1 is SGHRS and CDR2 is YFSETQ. CDR3 region: CASSSETYEQYF. The CDR3 nucleotides are TGCGCCAGCAGCTCGGAGACCTACGAGCAGTACTTC.

The rearrangement joins TRBV28 to TRBJ1-2; 7 bases map to TRBD1. CDR1 and CDR2 from the germline V gene are MDHEN and SYDVKM. There are 15 residues in the CDR3. V shed 6 bases and J 3 bases; nucleotides not matched to a gene: 10. The CDR3 region is CASRSTSRGDYGYTF. CDR3 coding DNA: TGTGCCAGCAGAAGCACAAGCAGGGGGGACTATGGCTACACCTTC.

CDR3 coding DNA: TGTGCCAGGGCACAGGGGGCGTCGCGGACTAACTCTGGGGCCAACGTCCTGACTTTC. It codes for CARAQGASRTNSGANVLTF. The chain has TRBV19 and TRBJ2-6; 9 positions agree with TRBD1. The CDR3 loop spans 19 amino acids. Germline CDR1 and CDR2: LNHDA and SQIVND (reference sequence). V lost 9 bases and J lost 0; bases outside the gene matches: 15.

Concerning this clone itself: Other DNA sequences from this sample encode an identical CDR3 as well. The CDR3 here is CASSVVGGEAFF. CDR3 coding DNA: TGTGCCAGCAGCGTAGTCGGGGGTGAAGCTTTCTTT. The chain couples TRBV9 to TRBJ1-1; possible D gene TRBD1, 5 bases. Per germline, CDR1 SGDLS and CDR2 YYNGEE. V was clipped by 0 bases and J by 7 bases, with 7 bases between them. The CDR3 runs 12 residues.

Concerning this clone: Mismatch with germline at one junction end may stem from a read error. The rearrangement joins TRBV4-1 to TRBJ2-7, with D possibly TRBD1 on 5 matching bases. Germline lookup yields CDR1 MGHRA and CDR2 YSYEKL. This CDR3 has 14 amino acids. CDR3: CASSEEQASYEQYF. DNA for the CDR3: TGCGCCAGCAGCGAAGAACAGGCCTCCTACGAGCAGTACTTC.

CDR3 amino acids: CASSLSAEPYEQYF. The CDR3, as DNA: TGTGCCAGCAGCTTATCGGCCGAGCCCTACGAGCAGTACTTC. This chain connects TRBV7-6 to TRBJ2-7; D not resolved. The V gene's germline CDR1 is SGHVS and CDR2 FNYEAQ. The CDR3 sequence is 14 residues long. With 2 bases removed from V and 2 bases from J, the gap between germline ends came to 10 bases.

The V call is TRBV29-1, the J call TRBJ2-3; 8 positions match TRBD1. Germline loops: CDR1 SQVTM, CDR2 ANQGSEA. This CDR3 is built from 15 residues. V dropped 2 bases and J dropped 5; count of bases not matched to a gene: 9. CDR3 in amino acids: CSVESAQGAKDTQYF. The CDR3 DNA is TGCAGCGTTGAATCTGCGCAGGGGGCTAAAGATACGCAGTATTTT.

This clone has only a few counts. The CDR3 nucleotides read TGTGCCAGCAGCCAGACAGGGTTCTATGGCTACACCTTC. The encoded protein is CASSQTGFYGYTF. The V gene is TRBV27, the J gene TRBJ1-2, with 7 bases lining up with TRBD1. Germline CDR1 reads MNHEY; CDR2 reads SMNVEV (reference sequence). J lost 4 bases, V lost 6 bases, and 5 bases had no gene match. CDR3 length: 13 residues.

This chain joins TRBV7-9 and TRBJ1-4, with a possible D match to TRBD1 (6 bases). CDR3 length: 15 amino acids. Germline CDR1 and CDR2: SEHNR and FQNEAQ (reference sequence). V was shortened by 2 bases and J by 5 bases, with 12 bases between the two germline ends. The chain's CDR3 is CASSLSGGGNEKLFF. The CDR3 coding sequence is TGTGCCAGCAGCTTATCGGGCGGGGGCAATGAAAAACTGTTTTTT.

This clone was counted ten times or more. The genes are TRBV11-3 and TRBJ2-1; D is perhaps TRBD1 or TRBD2 (5 bases each). Germline V gives CDR1 SGHNT, CDR2 YENEEA. This CDR3 comprises 14 residues. Trimming stripped 3 bases from V and 8 bases from J, with 14 bases between. The CDR3 reads CASSFRAGSDEQFF. CDR3 DNA: TGTGCCAGCAGCTTTCGGGCAGGGAGTGATGAGCAGTTCTTC.